This T cell receptor beta chain emerged from a study of blood T cell repertoires in COVID-19. There are 14 residues in the CDR3. The V gene's germline CDR1 is LGHDT and CDR2 YNNKEL (reference sequence). V trimming: 3 bases; J trimming: 6 bases; junction bases outside the gene matches: 7. TCRdb's table, derived via immunoSEQ multiplex PCR, lists solely in-frame clones and lacks some. The data hold about 400,000 clones, with around nine tenths observed a single time. The V call is TRBV3-1 (or the pseudogene TRBV3-2), the J call TRBJ1-1; 7 nucleotides line up with TRBD1. The sequencing input was peripheral blood. The clonotype was recovered from a woman aged 55-75 years with COVID-19, enrolled during active disease. The CDR3 region has the DNA TGTGCCAGCAGCCAGCGCACAGGGGCCTCTGAAGCTTTCTTT. Translated, it gives CASSQRTGASEAFF.